This entry lists 18 T cell receptor beta chains sequenced from one sample in a study of T cells in tumors after PD-1 blockade. Generated by immunoSEQ multiplex PCR, the TCRdb table keeps only in-frame clones and is missing some. The profile shows 20,000 to 25,000 clones, around 80% of them singletons. Sample: PBMCs, taken before anti-PD-1 treatment. Receptors were obtained from a human donor with basal cell carcinoma.

This clone was picked up a small number of times. The V gene is TRBV7-3, the J gene TRBJ1-2; 8 positions agree with TRBD1. CDR3 length equals 15 residues. CDR1 SGHTA and CDR2 FQGTGA come from the germline V gene. The J segment lost 4 bases and the V segment lost 3 bases, leaving 7 bases of the junction unmatched. The CDR3 region is CASSFGQGGSYGYTF. In DNA, the CDR3 is TGTGCCAGCAGCTTTGGACAGGGAGGTTCCTATGGCTACACCTTC.

The chain recombines TRBV5-1 with TRBJ2-7; either TRBD1 or TRBD2 may supply D (6 bases each). The V gene's germline CDR1 is SGHRS and CDR2 YFSETQ. The V end lost 0 bases, the J end lost 2 bases, and 15 bases lay between the germline ends. There are 16 residues in the CDR3. CDR3 in amino acids: CASSLERGLKPYEQYF. The CDR3 nucleotides are TGCGCCAGCAGCTTGGAACGGGGGCTCAAACCCTACGAGCAGTACTTC.

The rearrangement links TRBV6-5 to TRBJ2-7; TRBD1 agrees at 8 bases. The CDR3 is 13 residues long. Germline CDR1 reads MNHEY; CDR2 reads SVGAGI. The V segment lost 6 bases and the J segment 7 bases; nucleotides outside the gene matches: 8. Here the CDR3 reads CASRWTGLEEQYF. CDR3 bases: TGTGCCAGCAGATGGACAGGGTTGGAGGAGCAGTACTTC.

This chain joins TRBV28 and TRBJ2-7; 7 bases agree with TRBD1. In germline, CDR1 is MDHEN, CDR2 SYDVKM. This CDR3 region has 15 residues. V lost 4 bases to trimming and J lost 4 bases; unmatched junction nucleotides: 10. The CDR3 is CASSSEQGFAYEQYF. The CDR3 DNA is TGTGCCAGCAGTTCGGAACAGGGGTTTGCGTACGAGCAGTACTTC.

The chain has TRBV6-5 and TRBJ2-7; D not resolved. V gave up 5 bases and J gave up 6 bases, with 11 bases separating them. Germline V gene data show CDR1 as MNHEY and CDR2 as SVGAGI. The length of the CDR3 is 12 residues. DNA for the CDR3: TGTGCCAGCAGTCGGGCGAACTCCGAGCAGTACTTC. Its protein product is CASSRANSEQYF.

This chain connects TRBV6-5 to TRBJ1-2; possibly TRBD1 for D (5 bases). CDR3 length: 14 amino acids. The germline V gene encodes CDR1 MNHEY and CDR2 SVGAGI. Trimming left V 4 bases short and J 8 bases short, with 17 bases between. The CDR3 nucleotides are TGTGCCAGCAGTTCCCAACAGGACGTTCGGGGCTACACCTTC. Translation gives CASSSQQDVRGYTF.

V gene TRBV30 combines with J gene TRBJ2-1; D perhaps matches TRBD2 (6 bases). The CDR3 loop spans 12 amino acids. V was trimmed by 0 bases and J by 9 bases, leaving 9 bases between them. In germline, CDR1 is GTSNPN, CDR2 SVGIG (reference sequence). CDR3: CAWSVSSGEQFF. As DNA, the CDR3 is TGTGCCTGGAGTGTAAGTAGCGGTGAGCAGTTCTTC.

The chain uses TRBV27 and TRBJ1-6; D ambiguous. CDR3 size: 15 residues. Germline assignment: CDR1 MNHEY and CDR2 SMNVEV (reference sequence). V lost 1 base and J lost 11, with 15 bases in between. CDR3 bases: TGTGCCAGCAGTTTATATCGTGGGGAAAGGCCACCCCTCCACTTT. This gives the protein CASSLYRGERPPLHF.

The chain uses TRBV30 and TRBJ2-7; 11 bases align to TRBD2. The trim removed 2 bases at V and 5 bases at J, leaving 11 bases unmatched. This CDR3 contains 16 residues. Germline lookup yields CDR1 GTSNPN and CDR2 SVGIG (reference sequence). CDR3: CAWSPGLAEEGDEQYF. The CDR3 DNA sequence: TGTGCCTGGAGTCCGGGACTAGCGGAGGAAGGCGACGAGCAGTACTTC.

V usage is TRBV28 and J usage is TRBJ2-1; D is uncertain. CDR3 length: 14 residues. The germline V gene encodes CDR1 MDHEN and CDR2 SYDVKM. V dropped 6 bases and J dropped 7 bases, with 16 bases sitting between them. The CDR3 region has the DNA TGTGCCAGCAGCCCCCACCGGCAATTGAATGAGCAGTTCTTC. This translates into CASSPHRQLNEQFF.

The chain recombines TRBV19 with TRBJ2-7; no firm D call. Germline values: CDR1 LNHDA, CDR2 SQIVND (reference sequence). Deletions cut 6 bases from V and 3 bases from J, with 18 bases between. The CDR3 runs 15 residues. DNA of the CDR3: TGTGCCAGTAGCCGCTCCTCGTCCGGAGACTACGAGCAGTACTTC. Its translation: CASSRSSSGDYEQYF.

J is TRBJ1-5 and V is TRBV19, with D possibly being TRBD1 (6 bases). The germline CDR1 and CDR2 sequences are LNHDA and SQIVND (reference sequence). CDR3 length: 15 residues. Trimming left V 1 base short and J 7 bases short, with 14 bases between. DNA for the CDR3: TGTGCCAGTAGTATAGTTGGGGGGGGCGGACAGCCCCAGCATTTT. Amino acid sequence: CASSIVGGGGQPQHF.

The chain couples TRBV9 to TRBJ2-2; D remains ambiguous. In germline, CDR1 is SGDLS, CDR2 YYNGEE. The CDR3 is 15 residues long. V lost 1 base and J lost 2, with 9 bases in between. CDR3 residues: CASSVISSNTGELFF. The CDR3 DNA reads TGTGCCAGCAGCGTAATAAGCAGCAACACCGGGGAGCTGTTTTTT. Filled out from reference TRBV9 and TRBJ2-2, the complete variable domain reads DSGVTQTPKHLITATGQRVTLRCSPRSGDLSVYWYQQSLDQGLQFLIQYYNGEERAKGNILERFSAQQFPDLHSELNLSSLELGDSALYFCASSVISSNTGELFFGEGSRLTVL.

V and J are TRBV19 and TRBJ2-2; 8 positions match TRBD2. This CDR3 comprises 15 residues. The V and J ends lost 3 bases and 4 bases, in that order; junction bases with no gene match: 4. Germline CDR1 and CDR2: LNHDA and SQIVND (reference sequence). The CDR3 region has the DNA TGTGCCAGTAGTATTAGCGGGACGGTCACCGGGGAGCTGTTTTTT. Translated: CASSISGTVTGELFF.

This clone has only one observation. This chain joins TRBV12-3 or TRBV12-4 and TRBJ1-6, with D unclear. This CDR3 is built from 12 residues. The ends were cut back, 2 bases at V and 9 bases at J, with 5 bases in the middle. The CDR3 loop reads CASSLPTSPLHF. The CDR3, as DNA: TGTGCCAGCAGTTTACCCACTTCACCCCTCCACTTT.

This rearrangement joins TRBV5-1 to TRBJ2-1; 12 bases are a match to TRBD2. The CDR3 contains 15 residues. Germline-derived CDR1 and CDR2 are SGHRS and YFSETQ. Germline trimming cut 4 bases from V and 6 bases from J; bases unmatched to any gene: 5. The CDR3: CASSPWTSGINEQFF. The CDR3 nucleotides read TGCGCCAGCAGCCCGTGGACTAGCGGGATCAATGAGCAGTTCTTC.

The chain employs TRBV10-1 and TRBJ2-7; 11 positions agree with TRBD2. CDR3 length: 13 residues. Germline V gene data show CDR1 as WNHNN and CDR2 as SYGVQD (reference sequence). After removal of 7 bases from V and 6 bases from J, the junction contained 5 bases not matched to a gene. The CDR3 region has the DNA TGCGCCAGCAATAGCGGGAGGGTTCCCGAGCAGTACTTC. As protein: CASNSGRVPEQYF.

This clone has a single count. The chain employs TRBV20-1 and TRBJ1-2, with no clear D. The germline V gene encodes CDR1 DFQATT and CDR2 SNEGSKA (reference sequence). The CDR3 extends over 10 amino acids. V lost 0 bases and J 8 bases, leaving 4 bases between the germline ends. CDR3 protein: CSARDRGYTF. CDR3 nucleotide sequence: TGCAGTGCTAGAGATAGGGGCTACACCTTC.